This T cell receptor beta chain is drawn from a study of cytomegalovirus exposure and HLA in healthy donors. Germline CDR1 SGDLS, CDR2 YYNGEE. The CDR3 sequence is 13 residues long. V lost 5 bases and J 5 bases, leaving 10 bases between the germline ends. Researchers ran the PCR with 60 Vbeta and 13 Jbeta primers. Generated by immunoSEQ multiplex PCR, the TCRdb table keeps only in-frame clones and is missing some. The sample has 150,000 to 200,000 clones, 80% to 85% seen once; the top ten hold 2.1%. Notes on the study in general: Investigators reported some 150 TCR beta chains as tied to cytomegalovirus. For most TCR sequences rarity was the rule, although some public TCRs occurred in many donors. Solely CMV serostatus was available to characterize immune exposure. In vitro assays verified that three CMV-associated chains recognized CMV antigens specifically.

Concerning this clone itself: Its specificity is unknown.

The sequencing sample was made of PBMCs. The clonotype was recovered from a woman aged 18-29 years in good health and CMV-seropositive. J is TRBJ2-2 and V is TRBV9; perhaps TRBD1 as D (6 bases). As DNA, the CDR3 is TGTGCCAGCAGTCACCAGGGGACCGGGGAGCTGTTTTTT. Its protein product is CASSHQGTGELFF. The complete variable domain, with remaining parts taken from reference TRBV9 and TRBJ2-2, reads DSGVTQTPKHLITATGQRVTLRCSPRSGDLSVYWYQQSLDQGLQFLIQYYNGEERAKGNILERFSAQQFPDLHSELNLSSLELGDSALYFCASSHQGTGELFFGEGSRLTVL.